This T cell receptor (beta chain) was recovered during a study of cytomegalovirus exposure and HLA in healthy donors. Primers for the PCR totalled 60 Vbeta and 13 Jbeta. The method was immunoSEQ multiplex PCR; TCRdb's version includes in-frame clones alone and lacks a portion of them. This table has more than 85,000 clones, about four fifths appearing once. The germline V gene has CDR1 MNHEY and CDR2 SVGAGI. The CDR3 consists of 12 residues. V was shortened by 2 bases and J by 6 bases, with 8 bases between the two germline ends. The TCR originated in a man aged 35-49 years in good health and CMV-seronegative. Material: PBMCs. The J gene is TRBJ2-7, the V gene TRBV6-5; a possible D gene is TRBD2 (6 bases). In nucleotides, the CDR3 is TGTGCCAGCAGTTACCTGGGAGGCGAGCAGTACTTC. This codes for CASSYLGGEQYF.